The T cell receptor beta chain under discussion was sequenced for a study of Graves' ophthalmopathy and Graves' hyperthyroidism. The authors amplified TCR beta CDR3 regions, and they did so from RNA transcripts for repertoire sequencing. HTBI primers primed a first-round RT-PCR, and a second-round multiplex PCR followed. In TCRdb, the multiplex PCR reads were re-called with MiXCR into one record per CDR3 protein. Among hundreds of thousands of distinct CDR3 sequences listed, under 25% were seen once. V gave up 6 bases and J gave up 1 base; unmatched junction bases: 19. The CDR3 loop spans 19 amino acids. Germline values: CDR1 KGHDR, CDR2 SFDVKD.

The specimen sequenced was peripheral blood. This sequence joins TRBV24-1 and TRBJ1-1, with 7 bases fitting TRBD1. This TCR was sampled from a woman aged 18-29 years with stable Graves' hyperthyroidism. The CDR3 region is CATSQRGRFVSPTNTEAFF. CDR3 DNA: TGTGCCACCAGTCAAAGGGGGCGCTTCGTGTCCCCAACGAACACTGAAGCTTTCTTT.